This T cell receptor beta chain appears in the sequencing data of a study of blood T cell repertoires in COVID-19. Across the whole study: Donors in the United States, Italy and Spain gave samples during acute or convalescent COVID-19. From T cells, B-cell-depleted T cells, or PBMCs came the material, which was cDNA or gDNA.

Clones were sequenced by immunoSEQ multiplex PCR, and TCRdb holds only the in-frame ones, with some missing. The sample records about 79,000 clones, roughly 91% being singletons. The CDR3 is made up of 14 amino acids. Trimming removed 5 bases from V and 1 base from J, with 12 bases in between. Germline loops: CDR1 SGHRS, CDR2 YFSETQ. The source is a man aged 70 or older with active or convalescent COVID-19. The chain couples TRBV5-1 to TRBJ1-1, with D tentatively TRBD1 (6 bases). Sequencing was carried out using peripheral blood. CDR3: CASSYLRGNTEAFF. CDR3 in DNA: TGCGCCAGCAGTTACCTCAGGGGGAACACTGAAGCTTTCTTT. The complete variable domain, with remaining parts taken from reference TRBV5-1 and TRBJ1-1, reads KAGVTQTPRYLIKTRGQQVTLSCSPISGHRSVSWYQQTPGQGLQFLFEYFSETQRNKGNFPGRFSGRQFSNSRSEMNVSTLELGDSALYLCASSYLRGNTEAFFGQGTRLTVV.